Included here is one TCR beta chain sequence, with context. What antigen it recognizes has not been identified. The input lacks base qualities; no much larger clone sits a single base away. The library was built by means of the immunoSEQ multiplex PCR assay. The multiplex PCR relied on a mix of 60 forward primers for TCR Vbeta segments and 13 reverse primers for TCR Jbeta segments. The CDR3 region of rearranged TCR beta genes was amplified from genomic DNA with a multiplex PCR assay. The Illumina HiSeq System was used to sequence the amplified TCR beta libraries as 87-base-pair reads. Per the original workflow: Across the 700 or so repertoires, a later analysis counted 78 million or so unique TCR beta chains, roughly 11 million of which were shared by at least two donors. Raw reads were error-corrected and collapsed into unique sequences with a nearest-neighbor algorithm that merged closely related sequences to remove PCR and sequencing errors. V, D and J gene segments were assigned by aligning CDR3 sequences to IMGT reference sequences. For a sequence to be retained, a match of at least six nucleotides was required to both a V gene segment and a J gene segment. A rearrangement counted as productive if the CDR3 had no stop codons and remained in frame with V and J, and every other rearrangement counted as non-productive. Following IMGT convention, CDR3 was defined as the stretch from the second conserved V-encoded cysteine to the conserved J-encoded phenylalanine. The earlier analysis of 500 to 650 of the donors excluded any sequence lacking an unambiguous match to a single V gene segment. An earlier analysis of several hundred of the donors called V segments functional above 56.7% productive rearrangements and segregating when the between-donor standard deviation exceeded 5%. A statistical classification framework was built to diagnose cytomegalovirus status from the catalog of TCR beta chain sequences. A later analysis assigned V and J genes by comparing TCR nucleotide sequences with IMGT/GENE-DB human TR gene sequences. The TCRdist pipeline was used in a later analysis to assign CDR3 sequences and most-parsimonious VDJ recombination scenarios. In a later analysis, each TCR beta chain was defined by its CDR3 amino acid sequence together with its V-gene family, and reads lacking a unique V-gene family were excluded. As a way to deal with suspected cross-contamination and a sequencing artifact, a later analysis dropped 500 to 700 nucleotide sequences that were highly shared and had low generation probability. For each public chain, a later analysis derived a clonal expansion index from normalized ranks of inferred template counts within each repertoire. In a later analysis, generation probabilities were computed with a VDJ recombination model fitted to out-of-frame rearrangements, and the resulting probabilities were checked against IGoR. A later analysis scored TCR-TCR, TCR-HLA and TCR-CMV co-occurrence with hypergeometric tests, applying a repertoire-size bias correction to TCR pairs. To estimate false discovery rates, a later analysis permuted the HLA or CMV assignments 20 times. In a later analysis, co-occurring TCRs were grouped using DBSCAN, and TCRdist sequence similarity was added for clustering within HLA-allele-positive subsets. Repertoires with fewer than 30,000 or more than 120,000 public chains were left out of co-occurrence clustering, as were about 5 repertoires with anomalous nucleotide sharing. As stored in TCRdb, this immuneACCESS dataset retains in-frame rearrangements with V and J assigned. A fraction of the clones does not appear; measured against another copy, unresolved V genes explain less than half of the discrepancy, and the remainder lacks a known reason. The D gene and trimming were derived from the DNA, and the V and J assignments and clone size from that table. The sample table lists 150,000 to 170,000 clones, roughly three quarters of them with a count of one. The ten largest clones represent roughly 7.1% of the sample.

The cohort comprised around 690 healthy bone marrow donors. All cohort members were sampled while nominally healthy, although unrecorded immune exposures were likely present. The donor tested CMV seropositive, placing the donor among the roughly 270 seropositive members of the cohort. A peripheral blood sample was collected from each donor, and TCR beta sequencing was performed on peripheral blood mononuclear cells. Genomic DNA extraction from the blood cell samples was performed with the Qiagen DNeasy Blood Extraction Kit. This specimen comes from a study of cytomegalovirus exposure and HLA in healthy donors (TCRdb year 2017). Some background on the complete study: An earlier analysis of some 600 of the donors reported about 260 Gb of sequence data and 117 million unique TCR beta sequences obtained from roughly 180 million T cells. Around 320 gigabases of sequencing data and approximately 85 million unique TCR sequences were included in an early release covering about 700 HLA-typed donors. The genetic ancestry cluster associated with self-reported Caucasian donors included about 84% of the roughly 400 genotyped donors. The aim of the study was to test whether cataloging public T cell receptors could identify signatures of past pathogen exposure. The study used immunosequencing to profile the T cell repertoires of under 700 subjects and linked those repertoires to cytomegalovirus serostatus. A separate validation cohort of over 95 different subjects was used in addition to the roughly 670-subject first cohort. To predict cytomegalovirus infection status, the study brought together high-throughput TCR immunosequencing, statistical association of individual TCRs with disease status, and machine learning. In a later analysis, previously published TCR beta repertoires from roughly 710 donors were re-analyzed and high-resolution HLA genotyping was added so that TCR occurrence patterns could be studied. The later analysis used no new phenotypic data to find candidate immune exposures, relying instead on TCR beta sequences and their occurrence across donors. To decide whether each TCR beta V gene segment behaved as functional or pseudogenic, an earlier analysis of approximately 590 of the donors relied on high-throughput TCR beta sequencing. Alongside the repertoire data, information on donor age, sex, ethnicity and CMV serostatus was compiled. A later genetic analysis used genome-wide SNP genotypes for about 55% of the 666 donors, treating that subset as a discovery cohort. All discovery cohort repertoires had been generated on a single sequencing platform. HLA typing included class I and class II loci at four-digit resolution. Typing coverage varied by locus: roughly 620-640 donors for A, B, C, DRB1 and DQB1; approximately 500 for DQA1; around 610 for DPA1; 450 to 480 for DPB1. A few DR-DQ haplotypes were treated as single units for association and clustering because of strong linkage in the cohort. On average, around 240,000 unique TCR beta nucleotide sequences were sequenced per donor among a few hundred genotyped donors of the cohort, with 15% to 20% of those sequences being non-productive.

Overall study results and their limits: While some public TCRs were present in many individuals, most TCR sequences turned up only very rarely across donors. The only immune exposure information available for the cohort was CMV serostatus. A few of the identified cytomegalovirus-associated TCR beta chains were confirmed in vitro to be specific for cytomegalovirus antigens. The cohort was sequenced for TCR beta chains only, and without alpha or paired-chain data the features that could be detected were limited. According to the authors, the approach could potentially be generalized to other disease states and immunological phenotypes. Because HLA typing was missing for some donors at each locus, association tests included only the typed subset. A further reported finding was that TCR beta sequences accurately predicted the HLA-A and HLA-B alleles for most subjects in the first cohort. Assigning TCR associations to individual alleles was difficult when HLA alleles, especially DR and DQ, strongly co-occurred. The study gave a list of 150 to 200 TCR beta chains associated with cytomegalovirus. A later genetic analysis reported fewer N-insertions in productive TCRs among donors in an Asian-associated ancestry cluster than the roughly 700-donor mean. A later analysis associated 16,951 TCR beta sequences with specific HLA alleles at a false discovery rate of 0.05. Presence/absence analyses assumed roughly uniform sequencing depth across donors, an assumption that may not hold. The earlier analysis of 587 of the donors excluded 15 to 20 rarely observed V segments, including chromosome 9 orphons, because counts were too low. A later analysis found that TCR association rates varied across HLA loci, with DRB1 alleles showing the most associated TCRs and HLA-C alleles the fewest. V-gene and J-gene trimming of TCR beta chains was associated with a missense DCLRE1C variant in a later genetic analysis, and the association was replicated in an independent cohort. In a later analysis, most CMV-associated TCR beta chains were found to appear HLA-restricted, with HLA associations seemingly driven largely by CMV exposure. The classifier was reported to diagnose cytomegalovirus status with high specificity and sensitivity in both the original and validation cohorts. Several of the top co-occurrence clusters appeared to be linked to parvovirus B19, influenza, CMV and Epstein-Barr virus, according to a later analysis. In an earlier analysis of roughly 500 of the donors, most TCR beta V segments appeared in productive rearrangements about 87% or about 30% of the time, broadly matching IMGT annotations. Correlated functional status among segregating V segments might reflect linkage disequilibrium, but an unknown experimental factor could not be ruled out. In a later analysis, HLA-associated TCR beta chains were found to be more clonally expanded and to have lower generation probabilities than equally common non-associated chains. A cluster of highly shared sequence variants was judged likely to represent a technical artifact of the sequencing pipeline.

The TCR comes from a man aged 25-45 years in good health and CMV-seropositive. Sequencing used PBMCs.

The DNA is as follows: TGCAGCGTTGGGGGGCAGGCAGGGAGTGAGCAGTTCTTC. It codes for CSVGGQAGSEQFF. Here the chain combines TRBV29-1 and TRBJ2-1; the D segment could be TRBD1, given 6 matching bases. The germline V gene sets CDR1 to SQVTM and CDR2 to ANQGSEA. V and J lose 4 bases and 9 bases, and a span of 16 bases separates them. The CDR3 holds 13 amino acids from the cysteine to the phenylalanine. Only CDR3 DNA remains: 39 bases, in frame from the first base.